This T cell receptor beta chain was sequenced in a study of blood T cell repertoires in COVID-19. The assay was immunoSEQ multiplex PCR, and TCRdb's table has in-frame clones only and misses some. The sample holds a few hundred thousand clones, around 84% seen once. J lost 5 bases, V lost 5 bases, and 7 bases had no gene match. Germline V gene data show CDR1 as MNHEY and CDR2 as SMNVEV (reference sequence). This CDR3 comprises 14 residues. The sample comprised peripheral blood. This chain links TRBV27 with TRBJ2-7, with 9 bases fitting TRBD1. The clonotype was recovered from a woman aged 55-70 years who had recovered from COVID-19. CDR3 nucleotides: TGTGCCAGCAGTACCACAACAGGGGGCCACGAGCAGTACTTC. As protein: CASSTTTGGHEQYF.